Each of the 25 T cell receptor beta chains below was sequenced from the same sample in a study of cytomegalovirus exposure and HLA in healthy donors. This PCR relied on a set of 60 Vbeta primers and 13 Jbeta primers. The protocol was immunoSEQ multiplex PCR, while the TCRdb copy is restricted to in-frame clones and leaves out a portion. The table has hundreds of thousands of clones, about 80% seen once. Sequences were obtained from PBMCs. The receptors stem from a middle-aged man in good health and CMV-seropositive.

This clone was recorded many times. The chain recombines TRBV4-1 with TRBJ1-1, with 9 positions matching TRBD1. The ends lost 2 bases at V and 6 bases at J; junction bases unmatched: 7. Germline values: CDR1 MGHRA, CDR2 YSYEKL. There are 15 residues in the CDR3. The CDR3 region is CASSQPTGGSSEAFF. The CDR3 DNA reads TGCGCCAGCAGCCAACCGACAGGGGGGAGTTCTGAAGCTTTCTTT.

The chain's CDR3 is CASSTQGKNTEAFF. The DNA of the CDR3 is TGTGCCAGCAGCACACAGGGGAAGAACACTGAAGCTTTCTTT. The chain links TRBV7-6 to TRBJ1-1, with TRBD1 matching over 7 bases. Looked up from germline, CDR1 is SGHVS and CDR2 is FNYEAQ. Trimming cost V 5 bases and J 1 base; bases outside gene matches: 4. This CDR3 contains 14 residues.

This clone was seen only once. The V and J genes are TRBV11-3 and TRBJ2-7; weak D call: TRBD2 (5 bases). The CDR3 totals 14 residues. V shed 4 bases and J shed 3 bases, with 13 bases lying between them. Germline CDR1 reads SGHNT; CDR2 reads YENEEA. This CDR3 is CASSSTGLDYEQYV. Here the CDR3 DNA reads TGTGCCAGCAGCTCGACGGGGTTGGACTACGAGCAGTACGTC.

The chain couples TRBV4-1 to TRBJ1-1; the D gene is possibly TRBD1 (5 bases). Germline-derived CDR1 and CDR2 are MGHRA and YSYEKL. Trimming pared 2 bases from V and 4 bases from J, leaving 14 bases between. This CDR3 comprises 15 residues. In DNA, the CDR3 is TGCGCCAGCAGCCAACCCTCCAGGGAGGGCACTGAAGCTTTCTTT. It yields the protein CASSQPSREGTEAFF.

This clone was picked up one time. The genes are TRBV27 and TRBJ2-1; 9 nucleotides agree with TRBD1. Germline trimming cut 5 bases from V and 7 bases from J; bases unmatched to any gene: 9. Germline CDR1 MNHEY, CDR2 SMNVEV (reference sequence). CDR3 length equals 15 residues. The CDR3 spells CASSQPGQGLNEQFF. The CDR3 DNA sequence: TGTGCCAGCAGTCAGCCGGGACAGGGTTTGAATGAGCAGTTCTTC.

The V call is TRBV5-1, the J call TRBJ2-1, with TRBD1 matching 7 bases. Losses at the gene ends were 4 bases for V and 6 bases for J; bases not matched to a gene: 7. CDR1 and CDR2 from the germline V gene are SGHRS and YFSETQ. The CDR3 runs to 14 residues. The CDR3 region is CASSTGTEGNEQFF. CDR3 nucleotides: TGCGCCAGCAGCACCGGGACAGAGGGCAATGAGCAGTTCTTC.

DNA for the CDR3: TGTGCCAGCCAGACTAGCGGGAGTTCAGGGACCCAGTACTTC. Protein: CASQTSGSSGTQYF. The chain is built from TRBV6-1 and TRBJ2-5, with 12 bases identical to TRBD2. Germline-derived CDR1 and CDR2 are MNHNS and SASEGT. V was clipped by 8 bases and J by 7 bases; unmatched bases: 8. The CDR3 covers 14 residues.

This sequence joins TRBV29-1 and TRBJ1-6; 7 nucleotides agree with TRBD1. This CDR3 is 13 amino acids long. Germline CDR1 is SQVTM and CDR2 is ANQGSEA. J lost 10 bases, V lost 6 bases, and 9 bases had no gene match. The chain's CDR3 is CSVKDRVGSPLHF. The CDR3, as DNA: TGCAGCGTGAAAGACAGGGTAGGGTCACCCCTCCACTTT.

Details on this clone: Other DNA sequences from this sample encode an identical CDR3 as well. The chain carries TRBV5-1 and TRBJ2-7; 8 bases agree with TRBD2. This CDR3 is 14 amino acids long. Per the germline V gene, CDR1 is SGHRS and CDR2 is YFSETQ. Trimming took 2 bases from V and 0 from J; bases not matched to a gene: 1. Here the CDR3 reads CASSLAGVSYEQYF. In nucleotides, the CDR3 is TGCGCCAGCAGCTTAGCGGGGGTCTCCTACGAGCAGTACTTC.

V and J are TRBV27 and TRBJ1-1; D unresolved. Germline V gene data show CDR1 as MNHEY and CDR2 as SMNVEV (reference sequence). This CDR3 has 15 amino acids. The ends were cut back, 2 bases at V and 6 bases at J, with 16 bases in the middle. This chain's CDR3 is CASSLPAEPPAEAFF. In nucleotides, the CDR3 is TGTGCCAGCAGTTTACCTGCGGAGCCCCCCGCTGAAGCTTTCTTT.

The CDR3 DNA is TGTGCCTGGAGTGTACGGACTCCAATCGCGCAGACCCAGTACTTC. It specifies CAWSVRTPIAQTQYF. The rearrangement links TRBV30 to TRBJ2-5; a weak D match, TRBD2 (5 bases). Germline CDR1 reads GTSNPN; CDR2 reads SVGIG (reference sequence). This CDR3 is 15 amino acids long. Between the trimmed V and J ends, which lost 0 bases and 6 bases, there was a span of 17 bases.

In its sample, this clone was seen once. The rearrangement links TRBV12-5 to TRBJ2-7; TRBD2 matches at 11 bases. The V gene end was trimmed by 3 bases and the J gene end by 3 bases; junction bases not matched to a gene: 10. This CDR3 region has 17 residues. CDR1 and CDR2 (germline): LGHNT, FRNRAP. The CDR3 is CASGFLTSGTSGYEQYF. CDR3 nucleotides: TGTGCTAGTGGTTTTCTTACTTCCGGGACTAGCGGCTACGAGCAGTACTTC. Drawing the rest from reference TRBV12-5 and TRBJ2-7, the complete variable domain is DARVTQTPRHKVTEMGQEVTMRCQPILGHNTVFWYRQTMMQGLELLAYFRNRAPLDDSGMPKDRFSAEMPDATLATLKIQPSEPRDSAVYFCASGFLTSGTSGYEQYFGPGTRLTVT.

The V gene is TRBV7-9, the J gene TRBJ2-5, with TRBD1 identical over 9 bases. This CDR3 comprises 14 residues. Germline assignment: CDR1 SEHNR and CDR2 FQNEAQ (reference sequence). Trimming at V came to 4 bases and at J to 4 bases, leaving 4 bases not matched to a gene. CDR3 sequence (DNA): TGTGCCAGCAGCTCAACAGGGGGCGTAGAGACCCAGTACTTC. Translating it yields CASSSTGGVETQYF.

The CDR3 bases are TGTGCCAGCAGCTTAACAGGGGGCATCACAGATACGCAGTATTTT. Translating it yields CASSLTGGITDTQYF. This chain uses TRBV7-2 with TRBJ2-3; the match to TRBD1 covers 9 bases. V lost 2 bases, J lost 2 bases, and 2 bases stayed unmatched. In germline, CDR1 is SGHTA, CDR2 FQGNSA. The CDR3 is made up of 15 amino acids.

V is TRBV7-8 and J is TRBJ2-1; D call uncertain. V dropped 5 bases and J dropped 9 bases, with 17 bases sitting between them. CDR3 length: 14 residues. Germline CDR1 and CDR2: SGHVS and FQNEAQ. The CDR3 DNA reads TGTGCCAGCAGCCCCGACTCCACCCGGAGTGAGCAGTTCTTC. This encodes CASSPDSTRSEQFF.

The V gene is TRBV27, the J gene TRBJ2-7; tentatively, D is TRBD1 (6 bases). Germline V gene data show CDR1 as MNHEY and CDR2 as SMNVEV (reference sequence). V lost 2 bases and J 2 bases, leaving 13 bases between the germline ends. The CDR3 is 15 amino acids. This CDR3 reads CASSLSQGYPYEQYF. CDR3 in DNA: TGTGCCAGCAGTTTAAGTCAGGGGTACCCCTACGAGCAGTACTTC.

The CDR3 nucleotides read TGTGCAAGTCGCTCCTTTAGCGTCACCGGGGAGCTGTTTTTT. Translation gives CASRSFSVTGELFF. The chain recombines TRBV12-2 with TRBJ2-2; the table's D call of TRBD2 was not tested on the DNA. TRBV12-2 is a listed pseudogene. This CDR3 spans 14 amino acids.

The rearrangement links TRBV7-9 to TRBJ1-2; TRBD1 might be the D (5 bases). V lost 4 bases, J lost 4 bases, and 22 bases lay in between. CDR1 SEHNR and CDR2 FQNEAQ come from the germline V gene (reference sequence). CDR3 length: 17 residues. CDR3 nucleotide sequence: TGTGCCAGCAGCTCACTGGACGAGTGGGGAGGGGCCTATGGCTACACCTTC. It codes for CASSSLDEWGGAYGYTF.

The chain combines TRBV27 with TRBJ1-1; D not resolved. The length of the CDR3 is 13 residues. The germline CDR1 and CDR2 sequences are MNHEY and SMNVEV (reference sequence). Trimming pared 3 bases from V and 1 base from J, leaving 6 bases between. The DNA of the CDR3 is TGTGCCAGCAGTTTGGTCGGGAACACTGAAGCTTTCTTT. It specifies CASSLVGNTEAFF.

The chain uses TRBV7-9 and TRBJ2-1; TRBD2 matches 8 bases. Unmatched junction bases numbered 10, after V lost 2 bases and J lost 7 bases. This CDR3 is built from 16 residues. Germline assignment: CDR1 SEHNR and CDR2 FQNEAQ (reference sequence). As DNA, the CDR3 is TGTGCCAGCAGCTTACCCCTGGGACTAGGTCGGAATGAGCAGTTCTTC. Its protein product is CASSLPLGLGRNEQFF.

The chain carries TRBV27 and TRBJ1-2, with 8 bases aligning to TRBD1. J gave up 4 bases and V 4 bases, and 8 bases lay outside the gene matches. The CDR3 is 15 amino acids. CDR1 and CDR2 from the germline V gene are MNHEY and SMNVEV (reference sequence). The chain's CDR3 is CASSSNRGGFYGYTF. For the CDR3, the DNA is TGTGCCAGCAGTTCCAACAGGGGGGGATTCTATGGCTACACCTTC.

The chain uses TRBV19 and TRBJ1-5; 7 positions match TRBD1. Germline loops: CDR1 LNHDA, CDR2 SQIVND (reference sequence). CDR3 length equals 13 residues. J was trimmed by 3 bases and V by 6 bases; bases with no gene match: 2. CDR3 in DNA: TGTGCCAGTAGGGGACAGCTCAATCAGCCCCAGCATTTT. Translating gives CASRGQLNQPQHF.

The genes are TRBV2 and TRBJ1-2, with 9 bases fitting TRBD1. With 5 bases clipped from V and 0 bases from J, the junction kept 4 bases outside the gene matches. The CDR3 has 15 residues. Per germline, CDR1 SNHLY and CDR2 FYNNEI. This chain's CDR3 is CASSPRQGANYGYTF. In DNA, the CDR3 is TGTGCCAGCAGTCCCCGACAGGGGGCTAACTATGGCTACACCTTC.

The J gene is TRBJ1-1, the V gene TRBV27; D gene uncertain. CDR1 is MNHEY and CDR2 is SMNVEV in the germline V gene (reference sequence). This CDR3 comprises 13 residues. Trimming removed 1 base at V and 0 bases at J, with 3 bases between. This CDR3 reads CASSLLMNTEAFF. In DNA form, the CDR3 reads TGTGCCAGCAGTTTATTAATGAACACTGAAGCTTTCTTT.

This chain uses TRBV4-1 with TRBJ1-1; 8 nucleotides align to TRBD1. The J segment lost 5 bases and the V segment lost 0 bases, leaving 5 bases of the junction unmatched. Germline V CDR1 and CDR2: MGHRA, YSYEKL. This CDR3 is built from 15 residues. CDR3 nucleotides: TGCGCCAGCAGCCAAGATCGTGACAGGGGAACTGAAGCTTTCTTT. Amino acids: CASSQDRDRGTEAFF.